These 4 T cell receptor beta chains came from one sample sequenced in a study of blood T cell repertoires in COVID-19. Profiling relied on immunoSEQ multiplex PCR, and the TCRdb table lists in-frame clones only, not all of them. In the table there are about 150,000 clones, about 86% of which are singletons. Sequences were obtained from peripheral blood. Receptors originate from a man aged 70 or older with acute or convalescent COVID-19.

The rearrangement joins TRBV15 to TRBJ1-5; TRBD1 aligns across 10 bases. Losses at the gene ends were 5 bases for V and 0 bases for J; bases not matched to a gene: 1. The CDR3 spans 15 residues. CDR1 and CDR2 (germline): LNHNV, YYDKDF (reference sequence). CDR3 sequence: CATSGDRGSNQPQHF. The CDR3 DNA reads TGTGCCACCAGCGGGGACAGGGGTAGCAATCAGCCCCAGCATTTT.

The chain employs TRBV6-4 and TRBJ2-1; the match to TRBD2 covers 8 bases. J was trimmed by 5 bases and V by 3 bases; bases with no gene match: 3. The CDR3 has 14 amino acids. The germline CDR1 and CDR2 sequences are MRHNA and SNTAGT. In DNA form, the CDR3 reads TGTGCCAGCAGTGAACTAGCGGAGAACAATGAGCAGTTCTTC. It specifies CASSELAENNEQFF.

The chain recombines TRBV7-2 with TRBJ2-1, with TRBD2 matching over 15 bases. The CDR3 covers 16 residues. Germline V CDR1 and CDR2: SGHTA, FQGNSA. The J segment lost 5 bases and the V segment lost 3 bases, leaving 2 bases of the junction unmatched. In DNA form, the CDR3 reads TGTGCCAGCAGCTTCGGACTAGCGGGAGGGGACAATGAGCAGTTCTTC. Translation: CASSFGLAGGDNEQFF.

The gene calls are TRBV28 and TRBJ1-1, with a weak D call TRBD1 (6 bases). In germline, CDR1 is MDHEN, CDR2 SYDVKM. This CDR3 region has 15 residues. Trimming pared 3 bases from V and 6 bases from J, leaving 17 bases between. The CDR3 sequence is CASSFHGTLGPEAFF. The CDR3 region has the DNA TGTGCCAGCAGTTTCCATGGGACATTGGGACCTGAAGCTTTCTTT.